This passage covers 27 T cell receptor beta chains from one sample sequenced in a study of cytomegalovirus exposure and HLA in healthy donors. Repertoires were generated with immunoSEQ multiplex PCR, while TCRdb's copy carries only in-frame clones and drops some. The table has some 90,000 clones, about 96% seen once. The sample consisted of PBMCs. The receptors come from a man aged 18 to 30 in good health and CMV-seronegative.

The chain uses TRBV19 and TRBJ1-3; 7 positions match TRBD1. Germline-derived CDR1 and CDR2 are LNHDA and SQIVND (reference sequence). The CDR3 covers 15 residues. Germline trimming cut 4 bases from V and 1 base from J; bases unmatched to any gene: 4. The CDR3 loop is CASSSPGQSGNTIYF. The CDR3 DNA is TGTGCCAGTAGTAGCCCGGGACAGTCTGGAAACACCATATATTTT.

The chain links TRBV18 to TRBJ1-1; 10 bases fit TRBD1. This CDR3 has 17 residues. The V segment lost 6 bases and the J segment 4 bases; nucleotides outside the gene matches: 14. Looked up from germline, CDR1 is KGHSH and CDR2 is LQKENI. The CDR3 reads CASSGTGEVFGATEAFF. The CDR3 DNA sequence: TGTGCCAGCTCCGGGACAGGGGAGGTTTTCGGTGCCACTGAAGCTTTCTTT.

This sequence joins TRBV27 and TRBJ1-2; possibly TRBD1 for D (6 bases). The germline gives CDR1 MNHEY, CDR2 SMNVEV (reference sequence). Trimming cost V 9 bases and J 4 bases, with 12 bases left between them. The CDR3 is made up of 12 amino acids. This CDR3 reads CASSAGVYGYTF. The CDR3 nucleotides are TGTGCCAGTTCCGCAGGGGTCTATGGCTACACCTTC.

V is TRBV15 and J is TRBJ1-4; 7 bases map to TRBD1. Germline CDR1 and CDR2: LNHNV and YYDKDF (reference sequence). The CDR3 has 16 residues. Trimming at V came to 1 base and at J to 10 bases, leaving 12 bases not matched to a gene. This CDR3 is CATSRGTGALVGKLFF. DNA for the CDR3: TGTGCCACCAGCAGAGGGACAGGCGCCCTGGTCGGAAAACTGTTTTTT.

This rearrangement joins TRBV4-1 to TRBJ2-1, with 8 nucleotides matching TRBD1. The CDR3 sequence is 16 residues long. V lost 4 bases to trimming and J lost 3 bases; unmatched junction nucleotides: 8. Germline assignment: CDR1 MGHRA and CDR2 YSYEKL. Written as DNA, the CDR3 is TGCGCCAGCAGCCGCGCACAGGGGGTAGACTACAATGAGCAGTTCTTC. This gives the protein CASSRAQGVDYNEQFF.

V and J are TRBV6-5 and TRBJ2-1, with 12 positions matching TRBD1. V shed 6 bases and J 5 bases; nucleotides not matched to a gene: 2. The germline V gene encodes CDR1 MNHEY and CDR2 SVGAGI. This CDR3 has 14 residues. In DNA, the CDR3 is TGTGCCAGCAGGGGACAGGGGGCCCACAATGAGCAGTTCTTC. As protein: CASRGQGAHNEQFF.

The V call is TRBV10-2, the J call TRBJ1-1, with 7 bases matching TRBD1. Germline loops: CDR1 WSHSY, CDR2 SAAADI. The trim removed 2 bases at V and 0 bases at J, leaving 6 bases unmatched. There are 16 residues in the CDR3. The CDR3 loop reads CASSEPGQALNTEAFF. The DNA for the CDR3 is TGCGCCAGCAGTGAGCCAGGACAGGCGTTGAACACTGAAGCTTTCTTT.

J is TRBJ2-1 and V is TRBV7-8, with 8 bases lining up with TRBD2. The germline V gene has CDR1 SGHVS and CDR2 FQNEAQ. CDR3 length: 14 residues. V shed 5 bases, J shed 10 bases, and the junction held 10 bases outside the gene matches. CDR3 sequence reads: CASSLYRTSPEQFF. The CDR3 nucleotides read TGTGCCAGCAGCCTGTACCGGACTAGCCCAGAGCAGTTCTTC.

The V gene is TRBV9, the J gene TRBJ2-2, with D perhaps TRBD1 (5 bases). The CDR3 extends over 13 amino acids. Germline-derived CDR1 and CDR2 are SGDLS and YYNGEE. V gave up 5 bases and J gave up 6 bases, with 11 bases separating them. CDR3 sequence reads: CASRAGLSGELFF. CDR3 coding DNA: TGTGCCAGCAGGGCAGGGTTGTCCGGGGAGCTGTTTTTT.

The chain links TRBV30 to TRBJ1-5; no clear D. The V end lost 0 bases, the J end lost 7 bases, and 16 bases lay between the germline ends. Per the germline V gene, CDR1 is GTSNPN and CDR2 is SVGIG (reference sequence). The CDR3 length is 15 residues. The CDR3 loop reads CAWSVFPGVVQPQHF. CDR3 sequence (DNA): TGTGCCTGGAGTGTATTTCCCGGGGTTGTGCAGCCCCAGCATTTT.

V gene TRBV9 combines with J gene TRBJ2-1; possible D gene TRBD2, 5 bases. This CDR3 contains 13 residues. The V end lost 2 bases, the J end lost 4 bases, and 7 bases lay between the germline ends. CDR1 is SGDLS and CDR2 is YYNGEE in the germline V gene. CDR3 in amino acids: CASSVLAYNEQFF. CDR3 sequence (DNA): TGTGCCAGCAGCGTCCTAGCTTACAATGAGCAGTTCTTC.

The J gene is TRBJ2-2, the V gene TRBV30; D uncertain. The CDR3 is 14 residues long. Germline loops: CDR1 GTSNPN, CDR2 SVGIG (reference sequence). Trimming took 8 bases from V and 4 from J, leaving 17 bases between them. The CDR3 sequence is CAGEKEVGTGELFF. The CDR3 nucleotides read TGTGCCGGCGAAAAAGAGGTGGGCACCGGGGAGCTGTTTTTT.

This chain links TRBV10-3 with TRBJ2-1; 10 bases are a match to TRBD2. The trim removed 6 bases at V and 6 bases at J, leaving 8 bases unmatched. The CDR3 consists of 15 residues. CDR1 ENHRY and CDR2 SYGVKD come from the germline V gene. CDR3 amino acids: CAIRTLAGAGNEQFF. The CDR3 nucleotides read TGTGCCATCAGGACCCTAGCGGGAGCGGGCAATGAGCAGTTCTTC.

To note about this clone: One end of the junction varies from germline; a read error may be responsible. V gene TRBV19 combines with J gene TRBJ2-3; D unresolved. The CDR3 extends over 12 amino acids. Germline V gene lookup returns CDR1 LNHDA and CDR2 SQIVND (reference sequence). The CDR3 sequence: CASSRSRDTQYF. The CDR3 DNA sequence: TGTGCCAGTAGCCGTAGCAGAGATACGCAGTATTTT.

This clone was counted a single time. In DNA, the CDR3 is TGTGCCAGCTCTTTGAGGGGGCTCTATGAGCAGTTCTTC. It translates to CASSLRGLYEQFF. The rearrangement uses TRBV11-3 and TRBJ2-1; 7 positions match TRBD1. The length of the CDR3 is 13 residues. V shed 8 bases, J shed 8 bases, and the junction held 9 bases outside the gene matches. Germline CDR1 is SGHNT and CDR2 is YENEEA.

The CDR3 region has the DNA TGTGCCAGTAGTCCCGGGACAGGGTTCCTCTATGGCTACACCTTC. Protein: CASSPGTGFLYGYTF. The chain employs TRBV19 and TRBJ1-2, with 9 nucleotides matching TRBD1. Germline V gene data show CDR1 as LNHDA and CDR2 as SQIVND (reference sequence). The CDR3 consists of 15 residues. Germline trimming cut 5 bases from V and 4 bases from J; bases unmatched to any gene: 8.

The chain has TRBV4-1 and TRBJ2-1; TRBD2 matches at 10 bases. The CDR3 runs 16 residues. Per the germline V gene, CDR1 is MGHRA and CDR2 is YSYEKL. V lost 2 bases and J lost 3; bases outside the gene matches: 4. The CDR3 nucleotides read TGCGCCAGCAGCCAACCAGGACTAGCGGTCTACAATGAGCAGTTCTTC. Its protein is CASSQPGLAVYNEQFF.

The DNA for the CDR3 is TGCGCCAGCAGCCAAGAATTATCTAGCGGAGCGAACAATGAGCAGTTCTTC. It yields the protein CASSQELSSGANNEQFF. The chain uses TRBV4-3 and TRBJ2-1; 7 bases fit TRBD2. V gave up 0 bases and J gave up 5 bases; unmatched junction bases: 10. Germline lookup yields CDR1 LGHNA and CDR2 YSLEER. This CDR3 comprises 17 residues.

The gene calls are TRBV11-3 and TRBJ2-1, with D perhaps TRBD2 (5 bases). The V and J ends lost 5 bases and 10 bases respectively, with 15 bases between them. The CDR3 runs to 13 residues. Germline-derived CDR1 and CDR2 are SGHNT and YENEEA. The CDR3 here is CASSQLGIGEQFF. CDR3 DNA: TGTGCCAGCAGCCAACTAGGGATAGGGGAGCAGTTCTTC.

This chain links TRBV27 with TRBJ1-1, with 7 bases fitting TRBD1. CDR1 is MNHEY and CDR2 is SMNVEV in the germline V gene (reference sequence). The CDR3 runs 13 residues. The V gene end was trimmed by 2 bases and the J gene end by 6 bases; junction bases not matched to a gene: 3. The CDR3 DNA sequence: TGTGCCAGCAGTTTAAAGGGGGCAGCTGAAGCTTTCTTT. Translating it yields CASSLKGAAEAFF.

The sample holds one count of this clone. The V gene is TRBV6-1, the J gene TRBJ1-2, with 7 bases identical to TRBD1. Germline V CDR1 and CDR2: MNHNS, SASEGT. The V segment lost 2 bases and the J segment 4 bases; nucleotides outside the gene matches: 7. CDR3 size: 15 residues. The DNA of the CDR3 is TGTGCCAGCAGTGAACGCGGGACAGCTAGCTATGGCTACACCTTC. Translating gives CASSERGTASYGYTF.

The chain has TRBV27 and TRBJ1-1; 7 positions agree with TRBD1. Germline-derived CDR1 and CDR2 are MNHEY and SMNVEV (reference sequence). The trim removed 3 bases at V and 1 base at J, leaving 2 bases unmatched. The CDR3 is made up of 14 amino acids. As DNA, the CDR3 is TGTGCCAGCAGTTTGACAGGGAGGAACACTGAAGCTTTCTTT. It yields the protein CASSLTGRNTEAFF.

The genes are TRBV28 and TRBJ2-3, with D possibly being TRBD1 (6 bases). The CDR3 has 16 residues. The germline V gene encodes CDR1 MDHEN and CDR2 SYDVKM. Trimming took off 5 bases at V and 0 bases at J, with 15 bases between the two ends. The CDR3 is CASSRTVLSSTDTQYF. The CDR3 DNA sequence: TGTGCCAGCAGTCGGACAGTCCTTTCTAGCACAGATACGCAGTATTTT.

The rearrangement links TRBV10-3 to TRBJ1-2, with D possibly being TRBD1 (6 bases). Germline V gene sequence: CDR1 ENHRY, CDR2 SYGVKD. The CDR3 extends over 14 amino acids. Deletions cut 2 bases from V and 6 bases from J, with 13 bases between. CDR3 amino acids: CAISEGTGFDGYTF. The CDR3, as DNA: TGTGCCATCAGTGAGGGTACAGGGTTCGATGGCTACACCTTC.

V and J are TRBV7-2 and TRBJ2-1; D gene uncertain. V shed 6 bases and J shed 1 base, with 10 bases lying between them. Germline CDR1 reads SGHTA; CDR2 reads FQGNSA. The CDR3 extends over 14 amino acids. In DNA, the CDR3 is TGTGCCAGCAGGGATATCAGGTCCTACAATGAGCAGTTCTTC. It is translated as CASRDIRSYNEQFF.

The rearrangement links TRBV19 to TRBJ2-1; a possible D gene is TRBD2 (6 bases). The V end was cut by 5 bases, the J end by 0 bases, with 14 bases between. CDR1 LNHDA and CDR2 SQIVND come from the germline V gene (reference sequence). CDR3 size: 16 residues. In DNA, the CDR3 is TGTGCCAGTAGTTCTCACCGGGACTTCTCCTACAATGAGCAGTTCTTC. Encoded protein: CASSSHRDFSYNEQFF. The variable domain in full, completed from reference TRBV19 and TRBJ2-1, reads DGGITQSPKYLFRKEGQNVTLSCEQNLNHDAMYWYRQDPGQGLRLIYYSQIVNDFQKGDIAEGYSVSREKKESFPLTVTSAQKNPTAFYLCASSSHRDFSYNEQFFGPGTRLTVL.

V gene TRBV6-6 combines with J gene TRBJ1-2, with D tentatively TRBD1 (6 bases). Trimming removed 6 bases from V and 4 bases from J, with 15 bases in between. The CDR3 covers 14 residues. Germline CDR1 MNHNY, CDR2 SVGAGI (reference sequence). In nucleotides, the CDR3 is TGTGCCAGCAGCTCGGACAGCTCCATCTATGGCTACACCTTC. This translates into CASSSDSSIYGYTF.